One T cell receptor beta chain is described in this entry. The antigen is not known. The record originates from a study of cytomegalovirus exposure and HLA in healthy donors. Study-level information: It was reported in a later analysis that the same platform had been used for the roughly 130 validation repertoires as for the approximately 670 first-cohort repertoires.

Findings and caveats of the study: Cytomegalovirus-associated status was assigned to about 150 TCR beta chains. Published work reported that the classifier diagnosed cytomegalovirus status with high specificity and sensitivity.

Sequencing used immunoSEQ multiplex PCR; TCRdb keeps in-frame clones, though not all of them. The sample shows 55,000 to 65,000 clones, about 92% of them seen only once. Germline V gene sequence: CDR1 MDHEN, CDR2 SYDVKM. Trimming pared 8 bases from V and 7 bases from J, leaving 18 bases between. CDR3 length equals 14 residues. This rearrangement joins TRBV28 to TRBJ1-5; a weak D match, TRBD1 (6 bases). Sequenced sample: PBMCs. The receptor comes from a man between 18 and 35 years old in good health and CMV-seronegative. CDR3 amino acids: CASQVGGPGQPQHF. The DNA of the CDR3 is TGTGCCAGCCAGGTGGGGGGGCCCGGACAGCCCCAGCATTTT.